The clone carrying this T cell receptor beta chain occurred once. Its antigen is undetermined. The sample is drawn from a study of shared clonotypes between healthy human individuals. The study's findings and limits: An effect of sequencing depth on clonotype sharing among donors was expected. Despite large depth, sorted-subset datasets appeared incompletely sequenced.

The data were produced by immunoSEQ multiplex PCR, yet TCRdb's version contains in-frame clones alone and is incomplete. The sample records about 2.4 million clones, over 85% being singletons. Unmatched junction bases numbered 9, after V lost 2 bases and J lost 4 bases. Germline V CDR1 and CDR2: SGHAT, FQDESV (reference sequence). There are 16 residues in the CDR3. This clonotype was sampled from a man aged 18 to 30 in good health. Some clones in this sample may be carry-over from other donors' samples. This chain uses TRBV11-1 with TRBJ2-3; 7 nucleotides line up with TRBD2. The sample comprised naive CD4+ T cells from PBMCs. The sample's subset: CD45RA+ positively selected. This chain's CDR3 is CASSLIGGSSADTQYF. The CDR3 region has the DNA TGTGCCAGCAGCTTAATCGGCGGGAGTAGTGCAGATACGCAGTATTTT.